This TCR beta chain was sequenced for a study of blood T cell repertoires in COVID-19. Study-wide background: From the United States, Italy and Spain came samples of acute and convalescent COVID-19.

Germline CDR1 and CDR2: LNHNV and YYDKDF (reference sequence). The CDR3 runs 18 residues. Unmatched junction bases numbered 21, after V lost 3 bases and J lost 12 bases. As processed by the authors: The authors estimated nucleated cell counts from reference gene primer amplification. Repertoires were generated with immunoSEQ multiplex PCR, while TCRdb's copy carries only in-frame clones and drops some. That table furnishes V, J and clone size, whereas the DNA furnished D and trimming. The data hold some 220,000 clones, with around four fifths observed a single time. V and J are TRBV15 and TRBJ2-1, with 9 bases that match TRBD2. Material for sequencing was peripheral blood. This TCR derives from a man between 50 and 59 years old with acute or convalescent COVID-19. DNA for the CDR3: TGTGCCACCAGCAGGGACGGACTAGCGCTTGCCCCAAGGGGGAGGCAGTTCTTC. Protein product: CATSRDGLALAPRGRQFF.